This TCR beta chain was recorded in a study of blood T cell repertoires in COVID-19. Germline V gene lookup returns CDR1 LNHDA and CDR2 SQIVND (reference sequence). The CDR3 consists of 15 residues. V shed 9 bases and J shed 0 bases, with 15 bases lying between them. Only in-frame clones appear in the TCRdb table, and some are missing; sequencing was by immunoSEQ multiplex PCR. The table lists around 68,000 clones, 85% to 90% of them singletons. This receptor was identified in a man aged 50 to 59 with acute or convalescent COVID-19. Sample: peripheral blood. V is TRBV19 and J is TRBJ1-5, with a tentative D call TRBD1 (6 bases). The CDR3 bases are TGTGCCAGCAAAGGACAGATCTATAGCAATCAGCCCCAGCATTTT. This encodes CASKGQIYSNQPQHF.